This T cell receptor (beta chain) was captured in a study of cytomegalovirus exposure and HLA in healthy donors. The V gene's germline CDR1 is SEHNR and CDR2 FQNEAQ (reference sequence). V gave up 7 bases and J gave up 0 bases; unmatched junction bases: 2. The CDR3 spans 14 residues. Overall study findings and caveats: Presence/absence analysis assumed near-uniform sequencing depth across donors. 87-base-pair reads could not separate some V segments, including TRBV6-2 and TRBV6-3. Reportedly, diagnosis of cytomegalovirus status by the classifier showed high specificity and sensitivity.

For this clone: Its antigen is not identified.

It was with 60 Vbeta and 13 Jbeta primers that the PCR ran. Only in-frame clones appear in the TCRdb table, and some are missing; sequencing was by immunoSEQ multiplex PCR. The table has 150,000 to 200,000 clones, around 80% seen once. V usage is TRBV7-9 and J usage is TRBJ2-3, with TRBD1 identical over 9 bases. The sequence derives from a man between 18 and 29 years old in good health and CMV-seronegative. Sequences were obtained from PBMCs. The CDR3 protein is CASTGQGSTDTQYF. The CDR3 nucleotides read TGTGCCAGCACCGGACAGGGGAGCACAGATACGCAGTATTTT.